The 20 T cell receptor beta chains in this list originate from one sample, sequenced in a study of T-cell reconstitution after alpha-beta-depleted transplantation in children. Unique molecular identifiers were incorporated during preparation of the TCRbeta library. TCRdb processed the PCR reads anew with MiXCR; each CDR3 protein has one entry. The sample records hundreds of thousands of distinct CDR3 sequences, approximately 12% being singletons. The material sequenced was PBMCs, mostly from graft donor cells, taken 360 days after TCRalphabeta/CD19-depleted stem cell transplant. The receptors stem from a male patient between 5 and 17 years old who had a stem cell transplant for acute myeloid leukemia, so the T cells may come from the graft donor.

This clonotype came up many times. J is TRBJ2-7 and V is TRBV28; 7 bases are shared with TRBD2. Germline CDR1 reads MDHEN; CDR2 reads SYDVKM. There are 15 residues in the CDR3. The V and J ends lost 3 bases and 2 bases, in that order; junction bases with no gene match: 7. The CDR3 sequence is CASSLMAGDTYEQYF. The CDR3 nucleotides read TGTGCCAGCAGTTTGATGGCGGGAGATACCTACGAGCAGTACTTC.

The sample holds many counts of this clonotype. J is TRBJ2-1 and V is TRBV6-4, with D perhaps matching TRBD2 (5 bases). There are 14 residues in the CDR3. V was clipped by 11 bases and J by 1 base, with 15 bases between them. Germline loops: CDR1 MRHNA, CDR2 SNTAGT. The CDR3: CAGSRGESYNEQFF. The DNA for the CDR3 is TGTGCCGGGTCCCGGGGAGAATCCTACAATGAGCAGTTCTTC.

Here the CDR3 reads CASSISRGNTGELFF. DNA of the CDR3: TGTGCCAGTAGTATCTCTAGGGGAAACACCGGGGAGCTGTTTTTT. The gene calls are TRBV19 and TRBJ2-2; D is possibly TRBD1 (5 bases). The CDR3 contains 15 residues. Per germline, CDR1 LNHDA and CDR2 SQIVND (reference sequence). V lost 3 bases to trimming and J lost 2 bases, with 10 bases between them.

This clonotype was counted at least ten times. The CDR3: CASSEYPDSSNTGELFF. CDR3 coding DNA: TGTGCCAGCAGTGAGTACCCCGACAGTTCGAACACCGGGGAGCTGTTTTTT. The chain couples TRBV2 to TRBJ2-2; tentatively, D is TRBD1 (5 bases). The CDR3 is made up of 17 amino acids. V lost 3 bases and J 0 bases, leaving 14 bases between the germline ends. Germline assignment: CDR1 SNHLY and CDR2 FYNNEI. Full variable domain (rest looked up from reference TRBV2 and TRBJ2-2): EPEVTQTPSHQVTQMGQEVILRCVPISNHLYFYWYRQILGQKVEFLVSFYNNEISEKSEIFDDQFSVERPDGSNFTLKIRSTKLEDSAMYFCASSEYPDSSNTGELFFGEGSRLTVL.

CDR3 in DNA: TGCAGTGCTATTGTCTGGGGGGAGGGAGTTTTAACCTACGAGCAGTACTTC. Amino acids: CSAIVWGEGVLTYEQYF. The chain is built from TRBV20-1 and TRBJ2-7; TRBD2 aligns across 7 bases. With V trimmed by 4 bases and J by 2 bases, 17 bases remained unmatched. CDR1 is DFQATT, CDR2 SNEGSKA, per germline (reference sequence). The CDR3 has 17 amino acids.

This clonotype was counted a few times. The chain has TRBV10-3 and TRBJ2-7; 8 positions agree with TRBD1. V lost 9 bases and J lost 0; bases outside the gene matches: 4. Germline-derived CDR1 and CDR2 are ENHRY and SYGVKD. There are 13 residues in the CDR3. The CDR3 here is CAIGQGFSYEQYF. Written as DNA, the CDR3 is TGTGCCATTGGACAGGGCTTCTCCTACGAGCAGTACTTC.

The chain recombines TRBV9 with TRBJ2-5, with 7 bases lining up with TRBD2. J lost 5 bases, V lost 2 bases, and 3 bases had no gene match. CDR1 and CDR2 from the germline V gene are SGDLS and YYNGEE. CDR3 length: 13 amino acids. The CDR3, as DNA: TGTGCCAGCAGCGTCGCGGGAGTGGAGACCCAGTACTTC. This translates into CASSVAGVETQYF.

The V gene is TRBV25-1, the J gene TRBJ2-7; 10 nucleotides line up with TRBD1. The trim removed 0 bases at V and 6 bases at J, leaving 5 bases unmatched. Germline CDR1 and CDR2: MGHDK and SYGVNS. There are 15 residues in the CDR3. The CDR3 DNA reads as TGTGCCAGCAGTGAATATGGTGGGACAGGGGTCGAGCAGTACTTC. As protein: CASSEYGGTGVEQYF.

This clonotype has just a few counts. V usage is TRBV27 and J usage is TRBJ1-4; D call uncertain. Germline V gene lookup returns CDR1 MNHEY and CDR2 SMNVEV (reference sequence). The CDR3 contains 14 residues. Deletions cut 4 bases from V and 7 bases from J, with 13 bases between. The chain's CDR3 is CASSSHGRREKLFF. The CDR3 region has the DNA TGTGCCAGCAGTTCGCACGGACGTCGTGAAAAACTGTTTTTT.

This clonotype was observed a handful of times. The genes are TRBV29-1 and TRBJ2-1; 15 bases are a match to TRBD2. The germline V gene encodes CDR1 SQVTM and CDR2 ANQGSEA. The J segment lost 3 bases and the V segment lost 8 bases, leaving 8 bases of the junction unmatched. The CDR3 has 16 residues. The DNA for the CDR3 is TGCAGCTTCCCGGGACTAGCGGGAGGACTCTACAATGAGCAGTTCTTC. The encoded protein is CSFPGLAGGLYNEQFF.

This clonotype was recorded many times. This chain links TRBV6-6 with TRBJ2-5; no clear D. Per the germline V gene, CDR1 is MNHNY and CDR2 is SVGAGI (reference sequence). V lost 5 bases and J lost 2, with 9 bases in between. The CDR3 is 13 amino acids. CDR3 protein: CASSLNRQETQYF. The CDR3 DNA sequence: TGTGCCAGCAGTCTGAACCGGCAAGAGACCCAGTACTTC.

The gene calls are TRBV7-9 and TRBJ2-3; TRBD2 matches at 7 bases. The CDR3 totals 17 residues. Unmatched junction bases numbered 18, after V lost 7 bases and J lost 5 bases. The germline V gene has CDR1 SEHNR and CDR2 FQNEAQ (reference sequence). The CDR3 DNA sequence: TGTGCCAGCAAACCCGGGTACTTTGGGAGGGCGGTAGATACGCAGTATTTT. It is translated as CASKPGYFGRAVDTQYF.

This clonotype was detected a few times. The chain combines TRBV27 with TRBJ2-1; TRBD2 agrees at 8 bases. CDR1 MNHEY and CDR2 SMNVEV come from the germline V gene (reference sequence). Trimming cost V 11 bases and J 3 bases; bases outside gene matches: 3. CDR3 length equals 12 residues. The CDR3 coding sequence is TGTGCCTCCGGGGGGGTCTACAATGAGCAGTTCTTC. Residues: CASGGVYNEQFF.

This rearrangement joins TRBV25-1 to TRBJ1-2; D might be TRBD1 (6 bases). The CDR3 spans 15 residues. Germline assignment: CDR1 MGHDK and CDR2 SYGVNS. Trimming took 0 bases from V and 2 from J, leaving 10 bases between them. The CDR3 loop is CASSEYTGWNYGYTF. The CDR3 region has the DNA TGTGCCAGCAGTGAATATACAGGGTGGAACTATGGCTACACCTTC.

This clonotype was recorded at least ten times. The V call is TRBV29-1, the J call TRBJ1-1, with D unclear. In germline, CDR1 is SQVTM, CDR2 ANQGSEA. The CDR3 is 13 amino acids. Trimming shortened V by 5 bases and J by 1 base, and 11 bases separated the two germline ends. The CDR3 DNA follows: TGCAGCGTTTCTTCGGGTCGGAACACTGAAGCTTTCTTT. Encoded protein: CSVSSGRNTEAFF.

The chain combines TRBV28 with TRBJ2-7; D perhaps matches TRBD2 (6 bases). CDR3 size: 15 residues. Germline values: CDR1 MDHEN, CDR2 SYDVKM. The ends were cut back, 5 bases at V and 4 bases at J, with 18 bases in the middle. CDR3: CASSRDSVPFYEQYF. As DNA, the CDR3 is TGTGCCAGCAGTCGGGACTCTGTACCCTTTTACGAGCAGTACTTC.

This chain uses TRBV24-1 with TRBJ2-1, with 10 bases fitting TRBD2. The CDR3 runs 19 residues. Trimming cost V 5 bases and J 0 bases; bases outside gene matches: 12. From germline, CDR1 is KGHDR and CDR2 SFDVKD. CDR3 protein: CATSAAGASGRLSYNEQFF. CDR3 DNA: TGTGCCACCAGTGCCGCCGGGGCTAGCGGGAGACTCTCCTACAATGAGCAGTTCTTC.

This sequence joins TRBV23-1 and TRBJ2-2; 8 nucleotides agree with TRBD1. TRBV23-1 is known as an ORF, though its function is uncertain. The CDR3 has 17 amino acids. J gave up 5 bases and V 3 bases, and 11 bases lay outside the gene matches. This chain's CDR3 is CASSHLGQGPQTGELFF. Written as DNA, the CDR3 is TGCGCCAGCAGTCACCTAGGACAGGGCCCTCAAACCGGGGAGCTGTTTTTT.

The chain is built from TRBV10-3 and TRBJ2-5; 8 bases map to TRBD2. The V segment lost 0 bases and the J segment 4 bases; nucleotides outside the gene matches: 7. This CDR3 is 16 amino acids long. The germline gives CDR1 ENHRY, CDR2 SYGVKD. The CDR3 loop is CAISESGLAGRETQYF. CDR3 DNA sequence: TGTGCCATCAGTGAGTCGGGTCTAGCGGGTAGAGAGACCCAGTACTTC.

This clonotype appeared a few times. The chain couples TRBV29-1 to TRBJ2-3, with 11 bases lining up with TRBD2. The germline CDR1 and CDR2 sequences are SQVTM and ANQGSEA. V lost 7 bases, J lost 2 bases, and 14 bases stayed unmatched. The CDR3 loop spans 17 amino acids. The DNA of the CDR3 is TGCAGCGCCGATACTAGCGGGAGTAATGGTCTCACAGATACGCAGTATTTT. This translates into CSADTSGSNGLTDTQYF.